The rows below give T cell receptor beta chains drawn from one sample of a study of T cell changes during pregnancy in multiple sclerosis. Libraries were prepared by immunoSEQ multiplex PCR; TCRdb keeps only in-frame clonotypes and omits some of them. The sample lists around 79,000 clones; around nine tenths were seen once. The material sequenced was CD4+ T cells from peripheral blood mononuclear cells, taken in the second trimester of pregnancy. The origin of the receptors is a female donor with multiple sclerosis, enrolled in a pregnancy study. Each CDR3 is given with its conserved first and last residue.

j_call v_call cdr3_aa
TRBJ2-1 TRBV18 CASSKTSGDNEQFF
TRBJ2-7 TRBV9 CASSVEAGASYEQYF
TRBJ1-5 TRBV6-6 CASSSGTGSRPQHF
TRBJ2-1 TRBV19 CASSPPPRGGQKYNEQFF
TRBJ1-2 TRBV11-2 CASSFGFSGTGDYGYTF
TRBJ2-5 TRBV7-2 CASSNRGPRETQYF
TRBJ1-2 TRBV5-4 CASSLYTTRNYGYTF
TRBJ2-3 TRBV19 CASSISAGDGSGADTQYF
TRBJ1-1 TRBV6-4 CASSDYPGGVTEAFF
TRBJ1-1 TRBV28 CASSRGQSNTEAFF
TRBJ2-3 TRBV5-4 CASSPRVGAGTSTGDTQYF
TRBJ1-2 TRBV30 CAWSRQGLRGYTF
TRBJ2-2 TRBV7-2 CASSLQLADTGELFF
TRBJ1-2 TRBV5-1 CASSLDFQVDYTF
TRBJ1-1 TRBV21-1 CASSKLGPGGAEAFF
TRBJ2-5 TRBV5-6 CASSLRVAGAFQETQYF
TRBJ2-5 TRBV11-2 CASSLSGRDQETQYF
TRBJ1-3 TRBV9 CASSPGNSGNTIYF
TRBJ2-7 TRBV20-1 CSARQRGMEYF
TRBJ2-5 TRBV27 CASRRLAGETQYF
TRBJ1-2 TRBV19 CASSVLQLNYGYTF
TRBJ1-1 TRBV9 CASSRTGFNTEAFF
TRBJ1-1 TRBV7-3 CASSPDGQNTEAFF
TRBJ1-1 TRBV19 CASSMRIELNTEAFF
TRBJ2-3 TRBV19 CASSMGRGRTDTQYF
TRBJ1-3 TRBV2 CASTSPGNSGNTIYF
TRBJ2-5 TRBV6-5 CASSSPRTSGGRPQYF
TRBJ2-1 TRBV7-9 CASSLALAGGRGQFF
TRBJ2-7 TRBV6-1 CASRPDLGSREQYF
TRBJ2-7 TRBV27 CASSLLGGTGGSYEQYF
TRBJ1-2 TRBV7-9 CASSFTDRGYGYTF
TRBJ1-1 TRBV29-1 CSVARTMNTEAFF
TRBJ1-1 TRBV7-8 CASSTGQGLSNAEAFF
TRBJ2-7 TRBV7-2 CASSDRLAREQYF
TRBJ2-5 TRBV30 CAWTYGGKHQETQYF
TRBJ2-6 TRBV6-5 CASSYRGSSGANVLTF
TRBJ1-5 TRBV6-5 CASRMTGDGQPQHF
TRBJ2-2 TRBV5-1 CASSNSPLAGGAGELFF
TRBJ1-1 TRBV5-8 CASSFDRIAEAFF
TRBJ1-1 TRBV2 CASSEQGVSTEAFF
TRBJ2-3 TRBV6-4 CASAEAGVSTDTQYF
TRBJ1-2 TRBV10-3 CAISERGNYGYTF
TRBJ2-7 TRBV5-4 CASSLSGSWLQYF
TRBJ1-6 TRBV27 CASSFDRAAANSPLHF
TRBJ2-1 TRBV7-6 CASSSQAGSYAEQFF
TRBJ2-3 TRBV12-5 CASGPAGLSGSATDTQYF
TRBJ1-1 TRBV11-2 CASSLWGTGGMNTEAFF
TRBJ2-2 TRBV18 CASSPPRLAGNTGELFF
TRBJ2-1 TRBV27 CASRLFSYNEQFF
TRBJ1-3 TRBV28 CASYGQGEFSGNTIYF
TRBJ2-2 TRBV5-1 CASSSTRDRGTGELFF
TRBJ2-1 TRBV14 CASSLNRARRDEQFF
TRBJ1-1 TRBV5-1 CASSYWTGNTEAFF